This T cell receptor beta chain was identified in a study of cytomegalovirus exposure and HLA in healthy donors. Of note for this clone: The antigen remains undetermined.

Study observations and caveats: Among the most significant clusters, several appeared linked to common viral pathogens in a later analysis.

In nominal health when sampled, donors likely had unrecorded immune exposures nonetheless. The PCR contained 60 Vbeta and 13 Jbeta primers. Profiling relied on immunoSEQ multiplex PCR, and the TCRdb table lists in-frame clones only, not all of them. The sample lists approximately 120,000 clones; around 81% were seen once. Trimming removed 6 bases from V and 0 bases from J, with 11 bases in between. CDR1 SEHNR and CDR2 FQNEAQ come from the germline V gene (reference sequence). The CDR3 runs to 14 residues. The chain recombines TRBV7-9 with TRBJ1-1; unclear D gene. The sample comprised PBMCs. The clonotype was recovered from a female donor in good health and CMV-seronegative. DNA for the CDR3: TGTGCCAGCAGACTAGAGCACATGAACACTGAAGCTTTCTTT. Residues: CASRLEHMNTEAFF.